Detailed here is one TCR beta chain. Its antigen is not yet known. No much larger clone is present one base from it, and per-base qualities are unavailable. The sample comes from a study of CD8+ T cells in alopecia areata listed by TCRdb under 2018. Concerning the study at large: Treated patients were enrolled in an open-label pilot trial of oral tofacitinib, 5 to 10 mg twice daily, for moderate-to-severe alopecia areata. Tofacitinib-treated patients had biopsies at baseline and at 4 and 24 weeks of treatment, with a later scalp biopsy in several patients. The RNA source kit depended on sample type: the PAXgene miRNA kit for fixed scalp, the miRNeasy kit for PBMCs, and the RNeasy kit for mouse skin. The study used high-throughput TCRbeta sequencing to examine T cell clonal expansion in alopecia areata, in both the C3H/HeJ mouse model and human patients. On the human side, TCRbeta sequencing was run on scalp tissue and on sorted CD4+ and CD8+ peripheral blood T cells from healthy controls and from alopecia areata patients with either patchy or totalis/universalis disease. Tofacitinib was administered for 6 to 18 months, and 6 months of follow-up off drug were then conducted to assess delayed response and recurrence. TCRbeta CDR3 regions were amplified by immunoSEQ multiplex PCR using 35 Vbeta forward and 13 Jbeta reverse primers. Clonality in the scalp was compared among normal scalp (n=4), patchy alopecia areata scalp (n=8), and alopecia totalis/universalis scalp (n=8).

Library construction relied on the immunoSEQ multiplex PCR assay. RNA was extracted from all samples and reverse transcribed into cDNA as template for TCR sequencing. SuperScript III was used to make first-strand cDNA, primed with a 2:1 mix of oligo-dT and random hexamers. A synthetic immune receptor repertoire was used to measure amplification bias, and any remaining bias was corrected computationally. The paper's processing steps were these. Raw reads were preprocessed for error removal, and CDR3 was defined according to IMGT conventions as running from the conserved cysteine to phenylalanine. To get clonality, Shannon entropy was normalized by log2 of the number of productive unique TCRs and the result was subtracted from 1. Scalp TCRbeta sequences were cross-referenced with sorted blood CD4 and CD8 repertoires so that the CD4 or CD8 identity of scalp clones could be inferred. This immuneACCESS table, as held by TCRdb, lists in-frame sequences with V and J called but not all clones. Of the missing ones, under half trace to an unresolved V gene in checked studies; the others have no known cause. That table supplies the V and J calls and clone size; D and trimming were determined from the DNA. The sample records around 15,000 clones, 50% to 75% of which are singletons. 9% to 15% of the sample comes from the top ten.

Peripheral blood and lesional scalp punch biopsies were obtained from patients with alopecia areata. Human scalp biopsies were immediately fixed in PAXgene tissue containers. CDR1 is given as MNHEY and CDR2 as SMNVEV, both from the germline V gene (reference sequence). V loses 4 bases, J loses 1 base, and the germline ends lie 8 bases apart. Including the terminal cysteine and phenylalanine, the CDR3 comprises 13 residues. Of all the DNA, just the CDR3 is kept, 39 bases in frame from base 1. Beyond this particular receptor, the publication reports: Unlike mouse skin, which is dominated by gammadelta T cells, normal human skin has resident alphabeta T cells that are also sequenced, and this complicates analysis of the scalp TCR repertoire. Shared TCR sequences between patients were less evident than in mice, which may be partly attributable to HLA diversity in the patient population. Lesional scalp, especially in alopecia totalis/universalis, showed higher clonality and more expanded CD8+ clones than normal scalp, suggesting antigenic drive.

The material sequenced was skin. The receptor chain draws on TRBV27 and TRBJ2-7, with the D call perhaps TRBD1 or TRBD2, as 5 bases match in each case. The clonotype comes from a human donor with alopecia areata. The bases read TGTGCCAGCAGTTCGGGGCCGTCCTACGAGCAGTACTTC. This sequence encodes CASSSGPSYEQYF.